Following are 32 T cell receptor beta chains from one sample sequenced in a study of lymphopenia after photon versus proton radiotherapy. Method: immunoSEQ multiplex PCR; TCRdb's copy keeps in-frame clones and lacks some. The sample lists tens of thousands of clones; about four fifths were seen once. This sample comprised peripheral blood, obtained from a patient treated with proton-based radiotherapy. These receptors were obtained from a man in his sixties with pancreatic cancer.

This chain links TRBV7-9 with TRBJ1-1, with D unresolved. The CDR3 contains 11 residues. CDR1 is SEHNR, CDR2 FQNEAQ, per germline (reference sequence). V lost 2 bases and J lost 7, with 5 bases in between. In DNA form, the CDR3 reads TGTGCCAGCAGCTTAATTTATGAAGCTTTCTTT. Translation: CASSLIYEAFF.

This chain connects TRBV4-1 to TRBJ1-4; D unclear. CDR3 length: 16 residues. V lost 3 bases and J lost 4, with 15 bases in between. CDR1 MGHRA and CDR2 YSYEKL come from the germline V gene. CDR3 region: CASSHPERVINEKLFF. The CDR3 DNA sequence: TGCGCCAGCAGCCATCCCGAGCGGGTTATTAATGAAAAACTGTTTTTT.

This clone was found a few times. This CDR3 is CASSLRGYGNTIYF. CDR3 coding DNA: TGTGCCAGCAGCCTAAGGGGGTATGGAAACACCATATATTTT. The J gene is TRBJ1-3, the V gene TRBV27; perhaps TRBD1 as D (6 bases). This CDR3 spans 14 amino acids. Germline V CDR1 and CDR2: MNHEY, SMNVEV (reference sequence). Trimming left V 6 bases short and J 3 bases short, with 12 bases between.

The J gene is TRBJ1-2, the V gene TRBV4-1; D gene unclear. The V gene lost 0 bases and the J gene lost 3 bases, with 11 bases spanning the gap. CDR1 MGHRA and CDR2 YSYEKL come from the germline V gene. The CDR3 sequence is 15 residues long. Here the CDR3 reads CASSQDDSEYYGYTF. DNA for the CDR3: TGCGCCAGCAGCCAAGACGACTCAGAGTACTATGGCTACACCTTC.

This clone appeared a few times. The CDR3 DNA follows: TGTGCCAGCAGCTTAGAGGGCACTAGCGGGAGGAACGAGCAGTACTTC. It encodes CASSLEGTSGRNEQYF. The rearrangement joins TRBV7-3 to TRBJ2-7, with TRBD2 identical over 12 bases. CDR1 and CDR2 from the germline V gene are SGHTA and FQGTGA. The junction had 7 bases not matched to a gene; V was cut back by 2 bases and J by 5 bases. This CDR3 has 16 residues.

The gene calls are TRBV30 and TRBJ1-2; D ambiguous. With 3 bases removed from V and 6 bases from J, the gap between germline ends came to 17 bases. Germline CDR1 is GTSNPN and CDR2 is SVGIG (reference sequence). The CDR3 runs to 14 residues. The CDR3 sequence: CAWSWSGSRNGYTF. For the CDR3, the DNA is TGTGCCTGGAGCTGGAGCGGGAGTAGGAATGGCTACACCTTC.

This chain joins TRBV5-1 and TRBJ2-5; perhaps TRBD2 as D (5 bases). The CDR3 contains 14 residues. V was shortened by 4 bases and J by 2 bases, with 12 bases between the two germline ends. Germline loops: CDR1 SGHRS, CDR2 YFSETQ. The CDR3 reads CASSRTGSQETQYF. CDR3 bases: TGCGCCAGCAGCCGGACTGGATCACAAGAGACCCAGTACTTC. The full variable domain, with the rest looked up from reference TRBV5-1 and TRBJ2-5, is KAGVTQTPRYLIKTRGQQVTLSCSPISGHRSVSWYQQTPGQGLQFLFEYFSETQRNKGNFPGRFSGRQFSNSRSEMNVSTLELGDSALYLCASSRTGSQETQYFGPGTRLLVL.

The CDR3 reads CASSKPGRGALEQYF. In DNA, the CDR3 is TGTGCCAGCTCCAAACCGGGGCGGGGTGCCCTGGAGCAGTACTTC. The rearrangement uses TRBV18 and TRBJ2-7, with D perhaps matching TRBD2 (6 bases). Germline CDR1 KGHSH, CDR2 LQKENI. This CDR3 contains 15 residues. With 6 bases removed from V and 7 bases from J, the gap between germline ends came to 22 bases. Variable domain in full (rest from reference TRBV18 and TRBJ2-7): NAGVMQNPRHLVRRRGQEARLRCSPMKGHSHVYWYRQLPEEGLKFMVYLQKENIIDESGMPKERFSAEFPKEGPSILRIQQVVRGDSAAYFCASSKPGRGALEQYFGPGTRLTVT.

The chain recombines TRBV19 with TRBJ2-1; 9 bases align to TRBD1. The CDR3 has 15 amino acids. J was trimmed by 8 bases and V by 6 bases; bases with no gene match: 11. Per the germline V gene, CDR1 is LNHDA and CDR2 is SQIVND (reference sequence). CDR3 nucleotides: TGTGCCAGTAGAAACGACCGGGACAGGGCCGATGAGCAGTTCTTC. It is translated as CASRNDRDRADEQFF. Full variable domain (rest looked up from reference TRBV19 and TRBJ2-1): DGGITQSPKYLFRKEGQNVTLSCEQNLNHDAMYWYRQDPGQGLRLIYYSQIVNDFQKGDIAEGYSVSREKKESFPLTVTSAQKNPTAFYLCASRNDRDRADEQFFGPGTRLTVL.

This clone was recorded only once. The rearrangement joins TRBV25-1 to TRBJ1-2, with D tentatively TRBD1 (5 bases). The CDR3 sequence is 15 residues long. Trimming removed 3 bases at V and 3 bases at J, with 14 bases between. The germline V gene has CDR1 MGHDK and CDR2 SYGVNS. The CDR3 reads CASSDRGGADYGYTF. CDR3 nucleotide sequence: TGTGCCAGCAGTGATAGGGGTGGGGCTGACTATGGCTACACCTTC.

The chain uses TRBV28 and TRBJ1-1; the D is unclear. The CDR3 spans 13 residues. Trimming cost V 2 bases and J 2 bases, with 6 bases left between them. Germline CDR1 and CDR2: MDHEN and SYDVKM. The CDR3 region has the DNA TGTGCCAGCAGTTTACTTGGCAACACTGAAGCTTTCTTT. As protein: CASSLLGNTEAFF.

The chain employs TRBV4-1 and TRBJ2-7; 11 nucleotides line up with TRBD2. The germline V gene has CDR1 MGHRA and CDR2 YSYEKL. This CDR3 contains 14 residues. J lost 6 bases, V lost 0 bases, and 1 base had no gene match. DNA of the CDR3: TGCGCCAGCAGCCAAGATAGCGGGAGGGCCGAGCAGTACTTC. This encodes CASSQDSGRAEQYF.

The chain has TRBV5-1 and TRBJ1-4; the match to TRBD1 covers 11 bases. This CDR3 has 17 residues. J was trimmed by 7 bases and V by 4 bases; bases with no gene match: 12. Germline CDR1 SGHRS, CDR2 YFSETQ. The chain's CDR3 is CASSTSRDRGRTEKLFF. CDR3 sequence (DNA): TGCGCCAGCAGCACGAGCCGGGACAGGGGGAGGACTGAAAAACTGTTTTTT. The full variable domain, its missing parts supplied by reference TRBV5-1 and TRBJ1-4, is KAGVTQTPRYLIKTRGQQVTLSCSPISGHRSVSWYQQTPGQGLQFLFEYFSETQRNKGNFPGRFSGRQFSNSRSEMNVSTLELGDSALYLCASSTSRDRGRTEKLFFGSGTQLSVL.

This clone was seen a handful of times. The chain couples TRBV5-1 to TRBJ1-2; D is possibly TRBD1 (6 bases). The CDR3 length is 19 residues. The germline V and J ends were trimmed by 1 base and 1 base, with 23 bases remaining between them. Germline V gene sequence: CDR1 SGHRS, CDR2 YFSETQ. CDR3 nucleotides: TGCGCCAGCAGCTTGAACGGAGCGGGGGCCCTTACTGTTAACTATGGCTACACCTTC. The encoded protein is CASSLNGAGALTVNYGYTF.

The CDR3 reads CASSSGRGHQPQHF. CDR3 coding DNA: TGTGCCAGCAGCTCGGGTAGGGGGCATCAGCCCCAGCATTTT. The chain combines TRBV6-5 with TRBJ1-5; 7 bases are shared with TRBD1. This CDR3 is 14 amino acids long. J gave up 5 bases and V 6 bases, and 7 bases lay outside the gene matches. Germline V CDR1 and CDR2: MNHEY, SVGAGI.

The chain uses TRBV5-8 and TRBJ1-5; no reliable D call. The CDR3 totals 13 residues. Trimming pared 9 bases from V and 2 bases from J, leaving 12 bases between. Germline CDR1 SGHTS, CDR2 YDEGEE. The CDR3 sequence is CATREFGNQPQHF. The CDR3 coding sequence is TGTGCCACGAGGGAGTTCGGCAATCAGCCCCAGCATTTT.

The sample holds one count of this clone. The J gene is TRBJ2-7, the V gene TRBV5-1; 13 bases fit TRBD2. Germline V gene data show CDR1 as SGHRS and CDR2 as YFSETQ. With 4 bases clipped from V and 3 bases from J, the junction kept 4 bases outside the gene matches. This CDR3 is 15 amino acids long. DNA of the CDR3: TGCGCCAGCAGCCGGACTAGCGGGAGCTACTACGAGCAGTACTTC. This translates into CASSRTSGSYYEQYF.

This clone was counted a few times. The chain couples TRBV11-2 to TRBJ2-5, with 14 bases identical to TRBD2. Germline V gene sequence: CDR1 SGHAT, CDR2 FQNNGV. The V segment lost 5 bases and the J segment 4 bases; nucleotides outside the gene matches: 12. This CDR3 spans 18 amino acids. The CDR3 reads CASSLWTSGRFLRETQYF. CDR3 coding DNA: TGTGCCAGCAGCCTCTGGACTAGCGGGAGGTTCTTGCGAGAGACCCAGTACTTC.

The genes are TRBV15 and TRBJ2-3; D not resolved. Germline CDR1 LNHNV, CDR2 YYDKDF (reference sequence). The V end lost 3 bases, the J end lost 0 bases, and 13 bases lay between the germline ends. The CDR3 runs to 16 residues. The DNA for the CDR3 is TGTGCCACCAGCAGGAACCCTTCGATTAGCACAGATACGCAGTATTTT. Residues: CATSRNPSISTDTQYF.

The V and J genes are TRBV5-1 and TRBJ2-7; TRBD2 matches 9 bases. This CDR3 is 15 amino acids long. Germline values: CDR1 SGHRS, CDR2 YFSETQ. Trimming removed 1 base from V and 5 bases from J; junction bases left unmatched: 7. The CDR3 DNA sequence: TGCGCCAGCAGCTTGTCGGCGGGAGGGTTCGACGAGCAGTACTTC. Translating it yields CASSLSAGGFDEQYF.

This rearrangement joins TRBV19 to TRBJ2-3; D might be TRBD2 (6 bases). V lost 6 bases, J lost 2 bases, and 15 bases lay in between. CDR3 size: 15 residues. CDR1 is LNHDA and CDR2 is SQIVND in the germline V gene (reference sequence). CDR3 DNA sequence: TGTGCCAGTAGCCTTAACGGGGGAATCACAGATACGCAGTATTTT. This codes for CASSLNGGITDTQYF.

This clone was seen a handful of times. This rearrangement joins TRBV7-8 to TRBJ1-5; perhaps TRBD1 as D (6 bases). The CDR3 spans 13 residues. Trimming removed 5 bases at V and 6 bases at J, with 11 bases between. Germline CDR1 and CDR2: SGHVS and FQNEAQ. DNA for the CDR3: TGTGCCAGCAGCCCAGGGGCGAGTCAGCCCCAGCATTTT. Translated, it gives CASSPGASQPQHF. Combining the CDR3 with reference TRBV7-8 and TRBJ1-5 gives the whole variable domain GAGVSQSPRYKVAKRGQDVALRCDPISGHVSLFWYQQALGQGPEFLTYFQNEAQLDKSGLPSDRFFAERPEGSVSTLKIQRTQQEDSAVYLCASSPGASQPQHFGDGTRLSIL.

CDR3 amino acids: CASSIRAGNTEAFF. DNA of the CDR3: TGTGCCAGTAGTATTCGGGCCGGGAACACTGAAGCTTTCTTT. The V call is TRBV19, the J call TRBJ1-1; D remains ambiguous. V lost 3 bases, J lost 1 base, and 9 bases lay in between. The CDR3 is made up of 14 amino acids. Per the germline V gene, CDR1 is LNHDA and CDR2 is SQIVND (reference sequence).

The chain combines TRBV2 with TRBJ2-1; tentatively, D is TRBD1 (5 bases). Trimming cost V 4 bases and J 7 bases, with 11 bases left between them. This CDR3 has 13 amino acids. Germline CDR1 is SNHLY and CDR2 is FYNNEI. CDR3: CASSGQLRNEQFF. The CDR3, as DNA: TGTGCCAGCAGTGGACAGCTAAGGAATGAGCAGTTCTTC.

This sequence joins TRBV7-6 and TRBJ2-1, with a possible D match to TRBD2 (5 bases). In germline, CDR1 is SGHVS, CDR2 FNYEAQ. V lost 2 bases to trimming and J lost 6 bases, with 11 bases between them. The length of the CDR3 is 14 residues. CDR3 sequence reads: CASSLRTGLNEQFF. CDR3 DNA: TGTGCCAGCAGCTTAAGGACTGGTCTCAATGAGCAGTTCTTC.

This rearrangement joins TRBV9 to TRBJ2-2; the D gene is possibly TRBD2 (7 bases). This CDR3 has 18 residues. V was trimmed by 1 base and J by 0 bases, leaving 16 bases between them. CDR1 and CDR2 from the germline V gene are SGDLS and YYNGEE. The CDR3 sequence: CASSVLERGAANTGELFF. For the CDR3, the DNA is TGTGCCAGCAGCGTATTGGAACGGGGGGCGGCGAACACCGGGGAGCTGTTTTTT.

The chain is built from TRBV5-1 and TRBJ2-7; 7 positions agree with TRBD2. V lost 1 base to trimming and J lost 2 bases; unmatched junction nucleotides: 6. The germline CDR1 and CDR2 sequences are SGHRS and YFSETQ. The length of the CDR3 is 15 residues. CDR3 sequence reads: CASSLLSSGTYEQYF. In DNA form, the CDR3 reads TGCGCCAGCAGCTTGTTGTCTAGCGGTACCTACGAGCAGTACTTC.

The chain carries TRBV2 and TRBJ2-2, with a possible D match to TRBD2 (5 bases). Trimming took off 6 bases at V and 5 bases at J, with 13 bases between the two ends. The germline CDR1 and CDR2 sequences are SNHLY and FYNNEI. The CDR3 loop spans 14 amino acids. The CDR3 is CASSRLLTTGELFF. CDR3 in DNA: TGTGCCAGCAGCCGACTACTGACAACCGGGGAGCTGTTTTTT.

The V gene is TRBV7-9, the J gene TRBJ1-3; D is uncertain. V was clipped by 0 bases and J by 8 bases, with 2 bases between them. Germline V gives CDR1 SEHNR, CDR2 FQNEAQ (reference sequence). The CDR3 runs 11 residues. CDR3 sequence (DNA): TGTGCCAGCAGCTTAGCGGACACCATATATTTT. This sequence encodes CASSLADTIYF.

Only a few counts were recorded for this clone. The chain employs TRBV5-8 and TRBJ2-2; maybe TRBD2 (6 bases). The V end lost 0 bases, the J end lost 3 bases, and 12 bases lay between the germline ends. The CDR3 runs 16 residues. In germline, CDR1 is SGHTS, CDR2 YDEGEE. The CDR3 protein is CASSLVSSDYTGELFF. CDR3 in DNA: TGTGCCAGCAGCTTGGTTTCTAGCGATTACACCGGGGAGCTGTTTTTT.

This sequence joins TRBV27 and TRBJ2-7, with D unclear. This CDR3 comprises 11 residues. Trimming stripped 2 bases from V and 8 bases from J, with 7 bases between. CDR1 and CDR2 (germline): MNHEY, SMNVEV (reference sequence). The DNA of the CDR3 is TGTGCCAGCAGTTTAGGCCTCCAGCAGTACTTC. Protein product: CASSLGLQQYF.

This chain connects TRBV19 to TRBJ2-1; the D is unclear. In germline, CDR1 is LNHDA, CDR2 SQIVND (reference sequence). Trimming left V 3 bases short and J 0 bases short, with 9 bases between. The length of the CDR3 is 15 residues. The CDR3 DNA sequence: TGTGCCAGTAGTATTAGCCAGAGCTCCTACAATGAGCAGTTCTTC. Translated, it gives CASSISQSSYNEQFF.